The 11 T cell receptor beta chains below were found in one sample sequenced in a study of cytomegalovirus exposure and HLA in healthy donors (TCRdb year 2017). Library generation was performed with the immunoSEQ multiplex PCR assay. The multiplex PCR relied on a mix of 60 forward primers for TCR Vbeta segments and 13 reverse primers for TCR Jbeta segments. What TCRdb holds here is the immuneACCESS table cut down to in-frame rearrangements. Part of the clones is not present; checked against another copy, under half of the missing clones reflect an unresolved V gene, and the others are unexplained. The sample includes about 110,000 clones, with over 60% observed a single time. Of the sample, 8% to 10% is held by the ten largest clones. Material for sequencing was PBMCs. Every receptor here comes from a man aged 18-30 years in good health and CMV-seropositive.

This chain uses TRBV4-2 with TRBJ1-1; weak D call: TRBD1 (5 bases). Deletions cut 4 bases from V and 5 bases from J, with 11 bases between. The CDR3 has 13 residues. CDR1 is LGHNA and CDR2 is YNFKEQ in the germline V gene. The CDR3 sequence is CASSLRVGTEAFF. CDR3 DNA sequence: TGTGCCAGCAGCCTCAGGGTCGGGACTGAAGCTTTCTTT.

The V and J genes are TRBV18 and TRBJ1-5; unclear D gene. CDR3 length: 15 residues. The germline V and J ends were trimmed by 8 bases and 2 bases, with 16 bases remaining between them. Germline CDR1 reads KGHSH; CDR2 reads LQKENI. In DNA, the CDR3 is TGTGCCAGCACTTCAGGACTAGGAGGCAATCAGCCCCAGCATTTT. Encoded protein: CASTSGLGGNQPQHF. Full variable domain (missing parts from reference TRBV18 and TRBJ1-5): NAGVMQNPRHLVRRRGQEARLRCSPMKGHSHVYWYRQLPEEGLKFMVYLQKENIIDESGMPKERFSAEFPKEGPSILRIQQVVRGDSAAYFCASTSGLGGNQPQHFGDGTRLSIL.

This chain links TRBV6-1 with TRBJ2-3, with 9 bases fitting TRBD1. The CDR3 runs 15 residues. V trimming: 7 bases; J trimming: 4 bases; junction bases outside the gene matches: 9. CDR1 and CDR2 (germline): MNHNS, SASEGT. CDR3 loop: CASNPRDRVPDTQYF. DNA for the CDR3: TGTGCCAGCAATCCCCGGGACAGGGTCCCAGATACGCAGTATTTT.

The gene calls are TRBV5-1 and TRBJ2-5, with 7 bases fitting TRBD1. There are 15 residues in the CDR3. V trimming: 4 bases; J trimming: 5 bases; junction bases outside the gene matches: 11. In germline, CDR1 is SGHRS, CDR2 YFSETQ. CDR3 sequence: CASSPNRGGHETQYF. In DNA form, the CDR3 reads TGCGCCAGCAGCCCGAATAGAGGGGGCCACGAGACCCAGTACTTC.

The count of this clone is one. CDR3 sequence: CATTAWDTSNYGYTF. The CDR3 bases are TGTGCCACAACTGCTTGGGACACCTCAAACTATGGCTACACCTTC. This rearrangement joins TRBV6-5 to TRBJ1-2; weak D call: TRBD1 (6 bases). CDR3 length equals 15 residues. The germline gives CDR1 MNHEY, CDR2 SVGAGI. With 10 bases removed from V and 2 bases from J, the gap between germline ends came to 20 bases.

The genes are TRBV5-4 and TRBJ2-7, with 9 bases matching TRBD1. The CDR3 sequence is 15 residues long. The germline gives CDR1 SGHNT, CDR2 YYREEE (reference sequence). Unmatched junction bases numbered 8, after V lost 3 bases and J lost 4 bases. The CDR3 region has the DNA TGTGCCAGCAGCTCACCGGGACAGGGATCTTACGAGCAGTACGTC. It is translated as CASSSPGQGSYEQYV.

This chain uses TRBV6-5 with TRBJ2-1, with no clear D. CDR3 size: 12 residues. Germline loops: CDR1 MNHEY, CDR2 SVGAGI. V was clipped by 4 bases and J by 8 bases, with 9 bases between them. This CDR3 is CASSLRYYEQFF. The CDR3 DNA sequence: TGTGCCAGCAGTTTGAGATATTATGAGCAGTTCTTC.

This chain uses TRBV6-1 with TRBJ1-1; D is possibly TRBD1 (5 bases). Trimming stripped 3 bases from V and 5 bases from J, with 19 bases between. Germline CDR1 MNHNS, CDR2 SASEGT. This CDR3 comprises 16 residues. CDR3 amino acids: CASSEGEGQGGTEAFF. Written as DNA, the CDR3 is TGTGCCAGCAGTGAGGGGGAGGGGCAGGGAGGGACTGAAGCTTTCTTT.

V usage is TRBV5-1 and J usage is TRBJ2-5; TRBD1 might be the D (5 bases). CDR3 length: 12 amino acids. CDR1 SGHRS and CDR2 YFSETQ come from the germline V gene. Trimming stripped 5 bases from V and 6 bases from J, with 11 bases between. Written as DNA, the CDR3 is TGCGCCAGCAGACCGGACACGCAGACCCAGTACTTC. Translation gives CASRPDTQTQYF.

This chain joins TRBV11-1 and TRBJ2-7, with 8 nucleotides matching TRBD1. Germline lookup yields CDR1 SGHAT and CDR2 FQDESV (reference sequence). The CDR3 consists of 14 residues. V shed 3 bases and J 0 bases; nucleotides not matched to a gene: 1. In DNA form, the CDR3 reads TGTGCCAGCAGCTTCGGGACAGGCTCCTACGAGCAGTACTTC. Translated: CASSFGTGSYEQYF.

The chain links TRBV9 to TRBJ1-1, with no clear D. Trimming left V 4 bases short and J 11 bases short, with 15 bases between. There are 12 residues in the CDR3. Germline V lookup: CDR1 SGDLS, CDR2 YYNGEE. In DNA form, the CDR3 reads TGTGCCAGCAGCCCTAGTGGGCCGGGGGCTTTCTTT. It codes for CASSPSGPGAFF. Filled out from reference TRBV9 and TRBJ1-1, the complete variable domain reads DSGVTQTPKHLITATGQRVTLRCSPRSGDLSVYWYQQSLDQGLQFLIQYYNGEERAKGNILERFSAQQFPDLHSELNLSSLELGDSALYFCASSPSGPGAFFGQGTRLTVV.